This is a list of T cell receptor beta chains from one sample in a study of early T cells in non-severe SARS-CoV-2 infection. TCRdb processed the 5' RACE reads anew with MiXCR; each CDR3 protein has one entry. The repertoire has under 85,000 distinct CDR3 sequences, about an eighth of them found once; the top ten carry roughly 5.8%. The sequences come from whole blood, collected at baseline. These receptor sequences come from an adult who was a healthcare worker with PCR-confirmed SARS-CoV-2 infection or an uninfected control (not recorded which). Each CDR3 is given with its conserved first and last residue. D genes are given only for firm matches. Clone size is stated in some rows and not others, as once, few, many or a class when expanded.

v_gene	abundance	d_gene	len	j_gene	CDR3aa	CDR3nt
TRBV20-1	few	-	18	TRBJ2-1	CSARDTQGSRSSYNEQFF	TGCAGTGCTAGAGACACCCAAGGGAGCCGCAGCTCCTACAATGAGCAGTTCTTC
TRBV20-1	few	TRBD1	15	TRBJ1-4	CSAPGQGDFNEKLFF	TGCAGTGCTCCGGGACAGGGGGATTTTAATGAAAAACTGTTTTTT
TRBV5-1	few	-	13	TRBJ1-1	CASSPRENTEAFF	TGCGCCAGCAGCCCCAGGGAGAACACTGAAGCTTTCTTT
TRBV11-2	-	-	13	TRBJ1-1	CASSSERNTEAFF	TGTGCCAGCAGCTCGGAGAGGAACACTGAAGCTTTCTTT
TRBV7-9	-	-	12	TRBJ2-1	CASSLYGGDLFF	TGTGCCAGCAGCTTATACGGGGGCGATCTGTTCTTC
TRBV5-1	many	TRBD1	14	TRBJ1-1	CASTATGGITEAFF	TGCGCCAGCACCGCAACAGGGGGCATAACTGAAGCTTTCTTT
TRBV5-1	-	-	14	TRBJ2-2	CASRAISNTGELFF	TGCGCCAGCAGAGCCATATCGAACACCGGGGAGCTGTTTTTT
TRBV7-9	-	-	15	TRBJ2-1	CASSLGLISYNEQFF	TGTGCCAGCAGCTTAGGACTCATCTCCTACAATGAGCAGTTCTTC
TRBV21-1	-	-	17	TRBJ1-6	CASSLQRGTVGNSPLHF	TGTGCCAGCAGCCTACAACGAGGGACAGTGGGTAATTCACCCCTCCACTTT
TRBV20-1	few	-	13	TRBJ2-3	CSALDPRTDTQYF	TGCAGTGCTTTGGACCCGCGCACAGATACGCAGTATTTT
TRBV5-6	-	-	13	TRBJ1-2	CASSFAGPQGYTF	TGTGCCAGCAGCTTCGCAGGCCCCCAGGGCTACACCTTC
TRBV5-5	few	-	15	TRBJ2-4	CASRRDPVAKNIQYF	TGTGCCAGTAGGAGGGACCCAGTAGCCAAAAACATTCAGTACTTC
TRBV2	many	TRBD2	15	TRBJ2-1	CASRAWTSGYNEQFF	TGTGCCAGCAGAGCTTGGACTAGCGGCTACAATGAGCAGTTCTTC
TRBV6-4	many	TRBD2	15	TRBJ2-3	CASSPTSGGADTQYF	TGTGCCAGCAGCCCCACTAGCGGGGGGGCAGATACGCAGTATTTT
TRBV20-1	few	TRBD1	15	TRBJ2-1	CSARDGTVPSNEQFF	TGCAGTGCTAGAGATGGGACAGTCCCTAGCAATGAGCAGTTCTTC
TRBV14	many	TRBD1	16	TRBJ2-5	CASSQDRRTGQETQYF	TGTGCCAGCAGCCAAGACAGAAGGACAGGGCAAGAGACCCAGTACTTC
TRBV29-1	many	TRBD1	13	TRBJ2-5	CSVQGQGQETQYF	TGCAGCGTCCAGGGACAGGGGCAAGAGACCCAGTACTTC
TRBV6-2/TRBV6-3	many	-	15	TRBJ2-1	CASMFLAGFRNEQFF	TGTGCCAGCATGTTCCTAGCCGGGTTTCGAAATGAGCAGTTCTTC
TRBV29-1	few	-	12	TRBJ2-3	CSGRDGTDTQYF	TGCAGCGGGAGGGACGGCACAGATACGCAGTATTTT
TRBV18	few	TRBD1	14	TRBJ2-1	CASSPDRGTHEQFF	TGTGCCAGCTCACCGGACAGGGGGACTCATGAGCAGTTCTTC
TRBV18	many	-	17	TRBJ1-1	CASSILPHNRVGTEAFF	TGTGCCAGCTCTATTCTTCCACATAACAGAGTGGGGACTGAAGCTTTCTTT
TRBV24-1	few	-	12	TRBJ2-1	CATSDLREEQFF	TGTGCCACCAGTGATTTGCGGGAAGAGCAGTTCTTC
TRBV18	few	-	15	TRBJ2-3	CASSPPGSKGNTQYF	TGTGCCAGCTCACCCCCGGGCTCAAAGGGAAATACGCAGTATTTT
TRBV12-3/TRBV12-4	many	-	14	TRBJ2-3	CASRRDPVADTQYF	TGTGCCAGCAGGAGGGACCCGGTGGCAGATACGCAGTATTTT
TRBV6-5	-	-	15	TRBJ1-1	CASTVDSSRNTEAFF	TGTGCCAGCACCGTCGACAGCAGCAGGAACACTGAAGCTTTCTTT
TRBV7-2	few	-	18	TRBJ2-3	CASSLKPLGRAGTDTQYF	TGTGCCAGCAGCTTAAAGCCCCTCGGGCGCGCGGGCACAGATACGCAGTATTTT
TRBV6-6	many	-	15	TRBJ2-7	CASSYTEGLLAEQYF	TGTGCCAGCAGTTACACCGAGGGCCTTTTAGCCGAGCAGTACTTC
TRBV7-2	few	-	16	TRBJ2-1	CASSLASASTYNEQFF	TGTGCCAGCAGCTTAGCTTCGGCGTCTACCTACAATGAGCAGTTCTTC
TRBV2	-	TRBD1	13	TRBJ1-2	CASRGTGSYGYTF	TGTGCCAGCAGAGGGACAGGTTCCTATGGCTACACCTTC
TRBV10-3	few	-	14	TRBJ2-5	CAISESRTQETQYF	TGTGCCATCAGTGAGTCTCGGACTCAAGAGACCCAGTACTTC
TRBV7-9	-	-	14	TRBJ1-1	CASSAGTANTEAFF	TGTGCCAGCAGCGCGGGGACGGCAAACACTGAAGCTTTCTTT
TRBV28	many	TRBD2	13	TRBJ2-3	CASSPRTSETQYF	TGTGCCAGCAGTCCACGGACTAGCGAAACGCAGTATTTT
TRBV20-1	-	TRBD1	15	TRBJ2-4	CSASPGQGGKNIQYF	TGCAGTGCTAGCCCCGGACAGGGAGGTAAAAACATTCAGTACTTC
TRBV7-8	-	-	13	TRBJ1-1	CASSKDRITEAFF	TGTGCCAGCAGTAAGGACCGGATCACTGAAGCTTTCTTT
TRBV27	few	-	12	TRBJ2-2	CASSFLLGELFF	TGTGCCAGCAGTTTCTTACTGGGGGAGCTGTTTTTT
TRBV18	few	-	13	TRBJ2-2	CASSPIITGELFF	TGTGCCAGCTCACCAATTATTACCGGGGAGCTGTTTTTT
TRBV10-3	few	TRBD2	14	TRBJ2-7	CAVTGTSGSYEQYF	TGTGCCGTGACAGGGACTAGCGGGAGTTACGAGCAGTACTTC
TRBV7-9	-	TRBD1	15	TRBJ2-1	CASSPPGQVYNEQFF	TGTGCCAGCAGCCCTCCGGGACAGGTATACAATGAGCAGTTCTTC
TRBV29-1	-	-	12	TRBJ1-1	CSAWTENTEAFF	TGCAGCGCTTGGACAGAGAACACTGAAGCTTTCTTT
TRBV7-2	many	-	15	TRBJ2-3	CASSQKQARTDTQYF	TGTGCCAGCAGCCAGAAACAGGCCCGCACAGATACGCAGTATTTT
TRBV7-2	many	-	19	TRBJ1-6	CASSLVDIRLSSYNSPLHF	TGTGCCAGCAGCTTAGTGGATATAAGGCTGAGCTCCTATAATTCACCCCTCCACTTT
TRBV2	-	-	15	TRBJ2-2	CAARGRGRSTGELFF	TGTGCCGCACGCGGCAGGGGCAGGAGCACCGGGGAGCTGTTTTTT
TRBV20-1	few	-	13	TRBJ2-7	CSALGAEPYEQYF	TGCAGTGCCCTCGGGGCGGAGCCCTACGAGCAGTACTTC
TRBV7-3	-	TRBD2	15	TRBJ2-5	CASSLTSGVGQTQYF	TGTGCCAGCAGCCTCACTAGCGGGGTCGGGCAGACCCAGTACTTC
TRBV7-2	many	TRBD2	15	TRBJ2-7	CASSRLAGGLYEQYF	TGTGCCAGCAGCAGATTAGCGGGTGGCCTCTACGAGCAGTACTTC
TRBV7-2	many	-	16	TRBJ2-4	CASSFSWGRGKNIQYF	TGTGCCAGCAGCTTCAGCTGGGGGCGAGGCAAAAACATTCAGTACTTC
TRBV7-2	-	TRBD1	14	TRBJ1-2	CASSSGTGTYGYTF	TGTGCCAGCAGCTCCGGGACAGGGACCTATGGCTACACCTTC
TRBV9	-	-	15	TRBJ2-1	CASSVYSHSYNEQFF	TGTGCCAGCAGCGTTTACTCCCATTCCTACAATGAGCAGTTCTTC
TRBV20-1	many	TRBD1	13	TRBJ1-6	CSATRDRNSPLHF	TGCAGTGCTACCCGGGACAGGAATTCACCCCTCCACTTT
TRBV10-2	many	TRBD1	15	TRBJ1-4	CASSDGTGGYEKLFF	TGCGCCAGCAGTGACGGAACAGGGGGCTATGAAAAACTGTTTTTT
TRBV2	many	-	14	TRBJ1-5	CASTRRDRNQPQHF	TGTGCCAGCACCAGACGGGACCGAAATCAGCCCCAGCATTTT
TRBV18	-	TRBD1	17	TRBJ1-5	CASSPGQGGYSNQPQHF	TGTGCCAGCTCACCCGGGCAGGGGGGCTATAGCAATCAGCCCCAGCATTTT
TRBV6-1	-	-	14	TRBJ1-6	CASSVGAFNSPLHF	TGTGCCAGCAGTGTGGGGGCTTTTAATTCACCCCTCCACTTT